Below are 5 T cell receptor beta chains sequenced from a single sample in a study of cytomegalovirus exposure and HLA in healthy donors. PCR was performed using 60 Vbeta and 13 Jbeta primers. Profiled with immunoSEQ multiplex PCR; TCRdb holds only in-frame clones, not every one. This table holds about 160,000 clones, approximately 77% found once. Sequenced: PBMCs. These receptors came from a male donor in good health and CMV-seropositive.

The rearrangement joins TRBV29-1 to TRBJ1-1, with D tentatively TRBD1 (6 bases). Germline CDR1 and CDR2: SQVTM and ANQGSEA. Deletions cut 7 bases from V and 5 bases from J, with 11 bases between. The CDR3 runs to 11 residues. This CDR3 reads CSADRGTEAFF. The DNA for the CDR3 is TGCAGCGCGGACAGAGGGACTGAAGCTTTCTTT.

This chain uses TRBV7-3 with TRBJ2-1; D uncertain. The CDR3 runs to 15 residues. Germline V gene lookup returns CDR1 SGHTA and CDR2 FQGTGA. The V gene lost 3 bases and the J gene lost 8 bases, with 17 bases spanning the gap. The DNA of the CDR3 is TGTGCCAGCAGCTTCTCCGTGAGCGATCGGGATGAGCAGTTCTTC. The encoded protein is CASSFSVSDRDEQFF.

This chain uses TRBV5-4 with TRBJ2-3; D may be TRBD2 (7 bases). The V and J ends lost 2 bases and 8 bases respectively, with 21 bases between them. The CDR3 totals 16 residues. Per germline, CDR1 SGHNT and CDR2 YYREEE (reference sequence). The CDR3, as DNA: TGTGCCAGCAGCTTCGGGCGCGGGGGCCCCAAGGGTACGCAGTATTTT. Amino acids: CASSFGRGGPKGTQYF.

The chain carries TRBV5-1 and TRBJ2-2; weak D call: TRBD2 (5 bases). The V gene's germline CDR1 is SGHRS and CDR2 YFSETQ. Trimming pared 0 bases from V and 5 bases from J, leaving 17 bases between. The CDR3 covers 17 residues. CDR3 DNA: TGCGCCAGCAGCTTGGCCTCCAGAGGGCGAGGTACCGGGGAGCTGTTTTTT. Its translation: CASSLASRGRGTGELFF.

The chain links TRBV11-2 to TRBJ2-7; tentatively, D is TRBD2 (6 bases). Trimming removed 3 bases at V and 0 bases at J, with 9 bases between. The CDR3 extends over 14 amino acids. Germline V gives CDR1 SGHAT, CDR2 FQNNGV. CDR3 coding DNA: TGTGCCAGCAGCTTCCGGACTACCTCCTACGAGCAGTACTTC. It translates to CASSFRTTSYEQYF.